This T cell receptor beta chain derives from a study of type 1 regulatory T cells (dated by TCRdb to the early 2020s). Some background on the complete study: The study characterized an in vitro protocol that generated a Tr1-enriched, alloantigen-specific CD4 T cell product named T-allo10. Patients with hematological malignancies who were receiving allogeneic hematopoietic stem cell transplantation were the group in which T-allo10 was being clinically evaluated. Beyond this particular receptor, the publication reports: Tr1 cells showed a more restricted TCR repertoire than non-Tr1 cells, which the study interpreted as alloantigen-induced clonal expansion.

Spanning cysteine to phenylalanine, the CDR3 consists of 15 amino acids. Just CDR3 DNA is preserved here, 45 bases in frame from base 1. CDR1 and CDR2 are read off the germline V gene as SGHRS and YFSETQ. The germline V end is reduced by 1 base and the J end by 6 bases; junction bases left unmatched: 9. On this clonotype itself: Its antigen is still unknown. Per-nucleotide qualities are absent, and no much larger clonotype sits a single base away.

The reads were generated on an Illumina MiSeq. TCRdb reran the public reads through fastp at Q25 and MiXCR, keeping productive beta chains. Entries are consolidated by CDR3 protein sequence, retaining the most common genes and DNA. Within this sample are 70,000 or so distinct CDR3 sequences, with less than 25% of them counted one time only. The top ten constitute 8.3% of the sample. The sequence joins TRBV5-1 to TRBJ2-7; 8 bases in the middle match TRBD2. The TCR sequence derives from a human donor in good health. Sequencing input: cultured type 1 regulatory T (Tr1) cells, either the whole culture or a sorted fraction (not recorded which). The cell subset or site label, as the study defines it: type 1 regulatory T cells sorted from the T-allo10 product. In nucleotides, the sequence is TGCGCCAGCAGCTTGCGGGGACTAGGAGGGGGCGAGCAGTACTTC. Translated, it gives CASSLRGLGGGEQYF.